This TCR beta chain was identified in a study of control samples from healthy donors and cancer patients. The germline CDR1 and CDR2 sequences are SGHKS and YYEKEE (reference sequence). V gave up 2 bases and J gave up 3 bases, with 12 bases separating them. This CDR3 region has 15 residues. Only in-frame clones appear in the TCRdb table, and some are missing; sequencing was by immunoSEQ multiplex PCR. The sample records around 120,000 clones, about 92% being singletons. The chain carries TRBV5-5 and TRBJ2-1; the D gene is possibly TRBD1 (6 bases). The source is a man aged 50 to 59 with head and neck cancer. Specimen: PBMCs. The CDR3 bases are TGTGCCAGCAGCTTCGACAGGCAGGGCTACAATGAGCAGTTCTTC. Amino acids: CASSFDRQGYNEQFF. The complete variable domain, with remaining parts taken from reference TRBV5-5 and TRBJ2-1, reads DAGVTQSPTHLIKTRGQQVTLRCSPISGHKSVSWYQQVLGQGPQFIFQYYEKEERGRGNFPDRFSARQFPNYSSELNVNALLLGDSALYLCASSFDRQGYNEQFFGPGTRLTVL.